This TCR beta chain was observed in a study of blood T cell repertoires in COVID-19. Generated by immunoSEQ multiplex PCR, the TCRdb table keeps only in-frame clones and is missing some. The table has tens of thousands of clones, about 86% seen once. There are 13 residues in the CDR3. V lost 1 base and J 3 bases, leaving 7 bases between the germline ends. The receptor comes from a woman older than 75 with active or convalescent COVID-19. The V call is TRBV12-3 or TRBV12-4, the J call TRBJ2-7; D ambiguous. Sequencing input: peripheral blood. The CDR3, as DNA: TGTGCCAGCAGTTTAGGTCAGTTCTACGAGCAGTACTTC. The encoded protein is CASSLGQFYEQYF.